One T cell receptor beta chain is described in this entry. Unmatched junction bases numbered 6, after V lost 6 bases and J lost 4 bases. There are 14 residues in the CDR3. CDR1 PRHDT and CDR2 FYEKMQ come from the germline V gene (reference sequence). Once RNA had been extracted, it was reverse transcribed into cDNA to act as the sequencing template. Data came from immunoSEQ multiplex PCR; TCRdb stores just in-frame clones and leaves some out. The sample holds over 60,000 clones, about 45% seen once. The treatment here: oral pan-JAK inhibitor, 5-10 mg twice daily. Specimens obtained from alopecia areata patients comprised lesional scalp punch biopsies and peripheral blood. The data are from a study of CD8+ T cells in alopecia areata.

The sample in question was CD8+ T cells sorted from blood, obtained at approximately week 36, from a patient treated with tofacitinib. The clonotype comes from a human donor with alopecia areata. V is TRBV13 and J is TRBJ1-1; 9 nucleotides align to TRBD1. Here the CDR3 DNA reads TGTGCCAGCAGTACCGGGACAGGGAGCACTGAAGCTTTCTTT. This gives the protein CASSTGTGSTEAFF. The whole variable domain, remainder taken from reference TRBV13 and TRBJ1-1, is AAGVIQSPRHLIKEKRETATLKCYPIPRHDTVYWYQQGPGQDPQFLISFYEKMQSDKGSIPDRFSAQQFSDYHSELNMSSLELGDSALYFCASSTGTGSTEAFFGQGTRLTVV.